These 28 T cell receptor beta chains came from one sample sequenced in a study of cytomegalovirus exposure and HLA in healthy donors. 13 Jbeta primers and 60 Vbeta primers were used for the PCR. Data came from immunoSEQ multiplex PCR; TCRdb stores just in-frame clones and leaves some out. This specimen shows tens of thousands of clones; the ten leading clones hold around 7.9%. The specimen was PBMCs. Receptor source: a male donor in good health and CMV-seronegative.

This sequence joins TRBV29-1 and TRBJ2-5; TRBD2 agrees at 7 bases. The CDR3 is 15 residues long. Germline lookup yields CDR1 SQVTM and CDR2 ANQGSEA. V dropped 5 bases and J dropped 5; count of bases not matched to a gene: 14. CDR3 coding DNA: TGCAGCGTTAATCGGGCGGGAGCGGTGTTCGAGACCCAGTACTTC. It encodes CSVNRAGAVFETQYF.

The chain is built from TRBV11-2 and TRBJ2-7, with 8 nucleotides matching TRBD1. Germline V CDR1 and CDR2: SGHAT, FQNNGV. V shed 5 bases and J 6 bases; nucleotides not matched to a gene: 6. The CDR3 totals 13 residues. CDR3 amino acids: CASSPTTGGEQYF. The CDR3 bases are TGTGCCAGCAGCCCTACCACAGGGGGCGAGCAGTACTTC.

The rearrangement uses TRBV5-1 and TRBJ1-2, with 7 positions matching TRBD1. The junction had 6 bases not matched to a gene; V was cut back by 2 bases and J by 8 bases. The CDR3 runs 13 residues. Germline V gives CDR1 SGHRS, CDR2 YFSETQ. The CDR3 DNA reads TGCGCCAGCAGCTTTCGGGACAGTGGAGGCTACACCTTC. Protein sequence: CASSFRDSGGYTF.

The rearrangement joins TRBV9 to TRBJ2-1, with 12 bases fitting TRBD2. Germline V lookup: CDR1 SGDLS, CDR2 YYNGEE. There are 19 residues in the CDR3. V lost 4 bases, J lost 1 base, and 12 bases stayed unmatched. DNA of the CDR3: TGTGCCAGCAGCTATACTAGCGGGAGGCCGACTCGGTCCTACAATGAGCAGTTCTTC. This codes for CASSYTSGRPTRSYNEQFF.

Here the CDR3 DNA reads TGTGCCGGCGGACTAGCGGGAGCGTACAATGAGCAGTTCTTC. It translates to CAGGLAGAYNEQFF. The rearrangement links TRBV5-5 to TRBJ2-1; 13 nucleotides align to TRBD2. J lost 4 bases, V lost 10 bases, and 5 bases had no gene match. This CDR3 has 14 residues. CDR1 and CDR2 from the germline V gene are SGHKS and YYEKEE (reference sequence).

The CDR3 DNA sequence: TGTGCCAGCAGTATAAGCGGAACAACCTACAATGAGCAGTTCTTC. Its translation is CASSISGTTYNEQFF. This rearrangement joins TRBV6-5 to TRBJ2-1; TRBD2 is a possible D gene (5 bases). V lost 5 bases, J lost 2 bases, and 13 bases lay in between. The CDR3 consists of 15 residues. Germline V gives CDR1 MNHEY, CDR2 SVGAGI.

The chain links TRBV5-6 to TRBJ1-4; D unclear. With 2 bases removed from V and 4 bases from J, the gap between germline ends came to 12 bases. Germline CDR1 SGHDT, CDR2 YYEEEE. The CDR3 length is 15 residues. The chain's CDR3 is CASSLLQSINEKLFF. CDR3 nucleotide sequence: TGTGCCAGCAGCTTATTACAGTCAATTAATGAAAAACTGTTTTTT.

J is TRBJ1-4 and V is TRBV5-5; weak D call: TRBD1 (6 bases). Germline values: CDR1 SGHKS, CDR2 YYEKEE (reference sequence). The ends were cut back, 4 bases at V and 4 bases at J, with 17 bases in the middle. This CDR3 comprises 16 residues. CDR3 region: CASSRGNRAGNEKLFF. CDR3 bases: TGTGCCAGCAGCCGAGGGAACAGGGCTGGTAATGAAAAACTGTTTTTT.

CDR3 loop: CASSGDALAGGSETQYF. In DNA form, the CDR3 reads TGTGCCAGCAGCGGAGACGCCCTAGCGGGAGGATCGGAGACCCAGTACTTC. The chain uses TRBV9 and TRBJ2-5; TRBD2 aligns across 11 bases. CDR3 length equals 17 residues. J lost 5 bases, V lost 3 bases, and 12 bases had no gene match. CDR1 and CDR2 from the germline V gene are SGDLS and YYNGEE. Full variable domain (missing parts from reference TRBV9 and TRBJ2-5): DSGVTQTPKHLITATGQRVTLRCSPRSGDLSVYWYQQSLDQGLQFLIQYYNGEERAKGNILERFSAQQFPDLHSELNLSSLELGDSALYFCASSGDALAGGSETQYFGPGTRLLVL.

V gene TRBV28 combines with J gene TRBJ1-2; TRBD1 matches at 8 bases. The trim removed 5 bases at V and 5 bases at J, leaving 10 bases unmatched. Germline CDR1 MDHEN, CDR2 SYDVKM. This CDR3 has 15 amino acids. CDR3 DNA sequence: TGTGCCAGCAGTCCCCCGTCGCAGGGGGCATATGGCTACACCTTC. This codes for CASSPPSQGAYGYTF.

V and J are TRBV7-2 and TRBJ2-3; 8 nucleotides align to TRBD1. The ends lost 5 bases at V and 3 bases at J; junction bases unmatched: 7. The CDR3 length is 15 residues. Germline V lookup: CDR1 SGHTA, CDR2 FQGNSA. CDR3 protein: CASSLDRGRTDTQYF. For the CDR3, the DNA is TGTGCCAGCAGCCTAGACAGGGGTAGGACAGATACGCAGTATTTT.

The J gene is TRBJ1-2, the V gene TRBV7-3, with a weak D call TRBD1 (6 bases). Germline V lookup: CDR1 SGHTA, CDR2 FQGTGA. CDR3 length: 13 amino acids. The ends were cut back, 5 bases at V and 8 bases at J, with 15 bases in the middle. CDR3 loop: CASSAPGTTGYTF. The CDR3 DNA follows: TGTGCCAGCAGCGCCCCCGGGACAACCGGCTACACCTTC.

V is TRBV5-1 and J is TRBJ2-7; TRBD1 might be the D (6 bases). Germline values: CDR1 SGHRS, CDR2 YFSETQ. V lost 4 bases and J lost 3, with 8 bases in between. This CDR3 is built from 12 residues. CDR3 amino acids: CASSQTGYEQYF. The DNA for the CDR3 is TGCGCCAGCAGCCAGACAGGCTACGAGCAGTACTTC.

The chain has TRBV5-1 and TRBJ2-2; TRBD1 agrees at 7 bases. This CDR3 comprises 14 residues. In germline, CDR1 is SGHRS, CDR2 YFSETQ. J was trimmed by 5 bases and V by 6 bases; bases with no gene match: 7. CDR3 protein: CASKQGPLTGELFF. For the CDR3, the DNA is TGCGCCAGCAAACAGGGGCCCTTAACCGGGGAGCTGTTTTTT.

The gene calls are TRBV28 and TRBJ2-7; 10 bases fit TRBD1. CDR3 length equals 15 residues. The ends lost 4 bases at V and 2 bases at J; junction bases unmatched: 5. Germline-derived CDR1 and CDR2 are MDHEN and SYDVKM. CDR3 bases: TGTGCCAGCAGTTCCCGGGACAGGGGCCCCTACGAGCAGTACTTC. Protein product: CASSSRDRGPYEQYF.

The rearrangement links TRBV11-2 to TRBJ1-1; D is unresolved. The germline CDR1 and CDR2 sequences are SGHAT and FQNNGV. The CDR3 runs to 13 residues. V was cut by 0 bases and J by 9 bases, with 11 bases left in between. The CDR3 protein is CASSLDRSGKAFF. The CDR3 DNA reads TGTGCCAGCAGCTTAGATCGATCGGGGAAAGCTTTCTTT.

The chain's CDR3 is CASTQTGLLDTQYF. CDR3 DNA: TGTGCCAGCACCCAGACAGGGCTTCTGGATACGCAGTATTTT. The V call is TRBV28, the J call TRBJ2-3; 7 bases agree with TRBD1. V lost 7 bases, J lost 6 bases, and 10 bases stayed unmatched. CDR3 size: 14 residues. Germline-derived CDR1 and CDR2 are MDHEN and SYDVKM.

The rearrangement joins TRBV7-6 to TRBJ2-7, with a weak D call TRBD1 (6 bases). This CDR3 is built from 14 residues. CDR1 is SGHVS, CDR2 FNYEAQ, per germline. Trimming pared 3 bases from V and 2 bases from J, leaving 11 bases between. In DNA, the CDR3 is TGTGCCAGCAGCTTTCGGGACACCGCCTACGAGCAGTACTTC. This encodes CASSFRDTAYEQYF.

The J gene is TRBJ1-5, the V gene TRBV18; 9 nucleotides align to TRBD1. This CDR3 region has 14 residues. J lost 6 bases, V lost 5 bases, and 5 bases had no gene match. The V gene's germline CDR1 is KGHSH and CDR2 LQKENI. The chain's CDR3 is CASSTGGEGQPQHF. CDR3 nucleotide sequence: TGTGCCAGCTCAACAGGGGGCGAGGGTCAGCCCCAGCATTTT.

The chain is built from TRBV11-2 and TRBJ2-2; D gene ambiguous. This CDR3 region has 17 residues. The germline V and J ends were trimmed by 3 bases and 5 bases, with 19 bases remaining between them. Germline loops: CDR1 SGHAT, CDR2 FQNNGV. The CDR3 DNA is TGTGCCAGCAGCTTTTGGTCGGTGACCTCCGGGACCGGGGAGCTGTTTTTT. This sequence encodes CASSFWSVTSGTGELFF.

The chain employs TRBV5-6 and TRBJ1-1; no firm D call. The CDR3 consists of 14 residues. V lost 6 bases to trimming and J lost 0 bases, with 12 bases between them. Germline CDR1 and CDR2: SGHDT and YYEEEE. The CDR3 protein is CASILGGLNTEAFF. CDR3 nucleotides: TGTGCCAGCATCCTAGGAGGGCTGAACACTGAAGCTTTCTTT.

The CDR3: CASSLRSTGNTGELFF. CDR3 sequence (DNA): TGTGCCAGCAGCTTGAGATCCACGGGGAACACCGGGGAGCTGTTTTTT. The rearrangement uses TRBV5-8 and TRBJ2-2, with no clear D. Deletions cut 1 base from V and 1 base from J, with 11 bases between. Germline-derived CDR1 and CDR2 are SGHTS and YDEGEE. CDR3 size: 16 residues.

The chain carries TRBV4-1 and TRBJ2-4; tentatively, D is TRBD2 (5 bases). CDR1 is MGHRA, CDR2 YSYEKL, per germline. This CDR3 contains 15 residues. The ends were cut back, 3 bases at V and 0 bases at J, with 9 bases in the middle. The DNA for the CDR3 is TGCGCCAGCAGCCATACTACTAGAGCCAAAAACATTCAGTACTTC. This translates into CASSHTTRAKNIQYF.

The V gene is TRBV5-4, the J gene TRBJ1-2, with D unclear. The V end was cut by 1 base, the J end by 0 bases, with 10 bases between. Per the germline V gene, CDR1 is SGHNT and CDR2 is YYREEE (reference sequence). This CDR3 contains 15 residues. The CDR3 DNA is TGTGCCAGCAGCTTGCAGAACAGACCTAACTATGGCTACACCTTC. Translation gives CASSLQNRPNYGYTF.

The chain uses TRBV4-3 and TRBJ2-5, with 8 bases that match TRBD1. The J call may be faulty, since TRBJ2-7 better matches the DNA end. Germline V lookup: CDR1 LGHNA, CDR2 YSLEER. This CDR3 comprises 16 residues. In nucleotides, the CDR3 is TGCGCCAGCAGCCACTCAGCGACAGGGGAGACCTACGAGCAGTACTTC. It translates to CASSHSATGETYEQYF.

The CDR3 reads CASSSRQPYGYTF. The DNA for the CDR3 is TGTGCCAGTAGTAGCCGACAGCCCTATGGCTACACCTTC. The chain employs TRBV19 and TRBJ1-2; D is possibly TRBD1 (5 bases). Between the trimmed V and J ends, which lost 4 bases and 4 bases, there was a span of 10 bases. Germline loops: CDR1 LNHDA, CDR2 SQIVND (reference sequence). The CDR3 totals 13 residues.

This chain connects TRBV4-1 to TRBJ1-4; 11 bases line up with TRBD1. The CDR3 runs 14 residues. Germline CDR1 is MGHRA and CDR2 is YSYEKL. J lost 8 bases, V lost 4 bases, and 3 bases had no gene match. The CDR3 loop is CASSRDRGVEKLFF. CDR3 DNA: TGCGCCAGCAGCCGGGACAGGGGGGTAGAAAAACTGTTTTTT.

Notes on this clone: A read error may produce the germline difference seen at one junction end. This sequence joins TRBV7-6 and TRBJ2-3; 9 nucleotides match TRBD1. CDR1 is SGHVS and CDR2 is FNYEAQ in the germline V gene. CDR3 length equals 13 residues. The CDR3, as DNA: TGTGCCAGCAGCTTAGGGTCCCAAGGGACAGGGTTTTTT. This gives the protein CASSLGSQGTGFF.